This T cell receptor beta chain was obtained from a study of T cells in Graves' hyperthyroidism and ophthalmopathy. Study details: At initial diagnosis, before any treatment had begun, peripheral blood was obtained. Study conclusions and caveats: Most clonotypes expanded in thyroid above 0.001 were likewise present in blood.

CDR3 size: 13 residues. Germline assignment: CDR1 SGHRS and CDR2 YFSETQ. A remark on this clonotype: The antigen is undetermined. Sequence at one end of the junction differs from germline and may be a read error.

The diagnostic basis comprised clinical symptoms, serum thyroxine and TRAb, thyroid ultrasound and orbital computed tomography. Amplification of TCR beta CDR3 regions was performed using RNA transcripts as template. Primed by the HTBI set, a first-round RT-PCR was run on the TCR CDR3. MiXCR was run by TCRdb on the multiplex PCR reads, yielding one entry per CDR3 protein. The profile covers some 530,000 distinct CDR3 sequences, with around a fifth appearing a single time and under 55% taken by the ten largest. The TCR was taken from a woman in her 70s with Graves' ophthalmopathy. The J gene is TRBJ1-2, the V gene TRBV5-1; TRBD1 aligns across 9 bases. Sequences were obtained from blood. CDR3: CASRRWTGDGYTF. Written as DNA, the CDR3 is TGTGCCAGCAGGAGGTGGACAGGGGATGGCTACACCTTC.